These 17 T cell receptor beta chains originate from one sample sequenced in a study of memory CD4+ T cells and cytomegalovirus serostatus. Using immunoSEQ multiplex PCR, the repertoire was profiled, and TCRdb retains in-frame clones only, with some absent. The data hold almost 55,000 clones, with about 80% observed a single time. Single viable CD3+CD4+CD8-CD45RO+ cells were sorted as the memory CD4+ T cells. Sample: memory CD4+ T cells from blood. The receptors derive from an adult in good health and CMV-seronegative.

The V call is TRBV6-6, the J call TRBJ2-7, with 7 bases matching TRBD1. From germline, CDR1 is MNHNY and CDR2 SVGAGI (reference sequence). This CDR3 contains 13 residues. V shed 2 bases, J shed 6 bases, and the junction held 4 bases outside the gene matches. DNA of the CDR3: TGTGCCAGCAGTTACGACAGGGTTCGCGAGCAGTACTTC. Its translation: CASSYDRVREQYF.

This chain's CDR3 is CASSPYQGMNTEAFF. CDR3 in DNA: TGTGCCAGCAGCCCATACCAGGGGATGAACACTGAAGCTTTCTTT. This chain connects TRBV7-2 to TRBJ1-1, with TRBD1 as a possible D gene (6 bases). CDR3 length: 15 amino acids. Germline V gene lookup returns CDR1 SGHTA and CDR2 FQGNSA. Trimming left V 5 bases short and J 0 bases short, with 13 bases between.

The chain recombines TRBV10-2 with TRBJ2-2; TRBD2 agrees at 13 bases. Germline CDR1 WSHSY, CDR2 SAAADI. The CDR3 runs to 16 residues. J was trimmed by 6 bases and V by 6 bases; bases with no gene match: 7. The CDR3 sequence: CASSGPGLAGPGELFF. CDR3 DNA: TGCGCCAGCAGCGGTCCGGGACTAGCGGGGCCCGGGGAGCTGTTTTTT.

This rearrangement joins TRBV11-3 to TRBJ2-1, with D perhaps TRBD2 (6 bases). The germline V and J ends were trimmed by 5 bases and 5 bases, with 10 bases remaining between them. The CDR3 sequence is 13 residues long. Germline V gene lookup returns CDR1 SGHNT and CDR2 YENEEA. The CDR3 DNA sequence: TGTGCCAGCAGCGACCGGAGGGACAATGAGCAGTTCTTC. As protein: CASSDRRDNEQFF.

The CDR3 coding sequence is TGTGCCAGCAGCTTAGCCGGGGACTTCTCCTACGAGCAGTACTTC. The encoded protein is CASSLAGDFSYEQYF. The rearrangement joins TRBV7-2 to TRBJ2-7; maybe TRBD2 (6 bases). Deletions cut 0 bases from V and 0 bases from J, with 9 bases between. CDR1 and CDR2 from the germline V gene are SGHTA and FQGNSA. The CDR3 length is 15 residues.

This clone appeared a few times. V is TRBV4-1 and J is TRBJ1-1; a possible D gene is TRBD1 (5 bases). Per the germline V gene, CDR1 is MGHRA and CDR2 is YSYEKL. The V end lost 1 base, the J end lost 5 bases, and 8 bases lay between the germline ends. This CDR3 contains 13 residues. CDR3 protein: CASSQVGGTEAFF. The CDR3 DNA is TGCGCCAGCAGCCAAGTTGGGGGGACTGAAGCTTTCTTT.

This chain connects TRBV10-2 to TRBJ2-7, with 9 positions matching TRBD2. The trim removed 7 bases at V and 5 bases at J, leaving 12 bases unmatched. This CDR3 has 15 amino acids. CDR1 and CDR2 from the germline V gene are WSHSY and SAAADI. CDR3 residues: CASTVLAGKVHEQYF. CDR3 in DNA: TGCGCCAGCACCGTTCTAGCGGGAAAGGTCCACGAGCAGTACTTC.

J is TRBJ1-1 and V is TRBV9; 8 bases align to TRBD1. The germline V gene has CDR1 SGDLS and CDR2 YYNGEE. The V segment lost 3 bases and the J segment 0 bases; nucleotides outside the gene matches: 4. The CDR3 covers 15 residues. This CDR3 reads CASSGQGTMNTEAFF. CDR3 bases: TGTGCCAGCAGCGGACAGGGGACTATGAACACTGAAGCTTTCTTT.

The chain couples TRBV7-2 to TRBJ2-7, with D possibly TRBD2 on 5 matching bases. From germline, CDR1 is SGHTA and CDR2 FQGNSA. CDR3 length: 13 amino acids. Trimming stripped 2 bases from V and 7 bases from J, with 12 bases between. For the CDR3, the DNA is TGTGCCAGCAGCTTACATACCCGGAGGGAGCAGTACTTC. Translating it yields CASSLHTRREQYF.

This clone was detected a few times. The rearrangement links TRBV5-4 to TRBJ1-3; no firm D call. The V gene's germline CDR1 is SGHNT and CDR2 YYREEE (reference sequence). V gave up 5 bases and J gave up 4 bases, with 10 bases separating them. This CDR3 comprises 13 residues. The CDR3 DNA follows: TGTGCCAGCAGTTCCCTGGGAGGAAACACCATATATTTT. Its protein product is CASSSLGGNTIYF.

This clone was detected only once. The chain combines TRBV18 with TRBJ1-6; D unresolved. Germline lookup yields CDR1 KGHSH and CDR2 LQKENI. CDR3 length equals 14 residues. Trimming took off 3 bases at V and 0 bases at J, with 3 bases between the two ends. In nucleotides, the CDR3 is TGTGCCAGCTCACCCAGCTCCTATAATTCACCCCTCCACTTT. Its protein is CASSPSSYNSPLHF.

The chain uses TRBV9 and TRBJ1-4; a possible D gene is TRBD1 (6 bases). CDR1 is SGDLS, CDR2 YYNGEE, per germline. Trimming pared 4 bases from V and 6 bases from J, leaving 22 bases between. The CDR3 sequence is 17 residues long. The CDR3 DNA is TGTGCCAGCAGCACTCGAAGCGGGGGGCAGAATGATGAAAAACTGTTTTTT. It codes for CASSTRSGGQNDEKLFF.

This clone was seen just once. The V gene is TRBV28, the J gene TRBJ1-4; no clear D gene. In germline, CDR1 is MDHEN, CDR2 SYDVKM. The V end lost 8 bases, the J end lost 0 bases, and 16 bases lay between the germline ends. This CDR3 contains 16 residues. The CDR3 nucleotides read TGTGCCAGCGGACCTCGGACGGTAACAACTAATGAAAAACTGTTTTTT. Amino acid sequence: CASGPRTVTTNEKLFF.

This chain links TRBV5-1 with TRBJ1-4, with 8 bases lining up with TRBD1. The germline CDR1 and CDR2 sequences are SGHRS and YFSETQ. This CDR3 has 17 amino acids. J was trimmed by 5 bases and V by 0 bases; bases with no gene match: 9. The DNA of the CDR3 is TGCGCCAGCAGCTTGGTGGCAGGGGGCATTTCGAATGAAAAACTGTTTTTT. Residues: CASSLVAGGISNEKLFF.

As DNA, the CDR3 is TGTGCCTGGAGCCTCCGAGGGGGAAACACTGAAGCTTTCTTT. It specifies CAWSLRGGNTEAFF. This chain uses TRBV30 with TRBJ1-1; D is possibly TRBD1 (6 bases). The CDR3 runs to 14 residues. Trimming left V 3 bases short and J 2 bases short, with 13 bases between. CDR1 GTSNPN and CDR2 SVGIG come from the germline V gene (reference sequence).

This chain connects TRBV14 to TRBJ2-3, with TRBD2 matching 7 bases. V lost 5 bases to trimming and J lost 5 bases; unmatched junction nucleotides: 16. The CDR3 is 17 amino acids. From germline, CDR1 is SGHDN and CDR2 FVKESK. In nucleotides, the CDR3 is TGTGCCAGCAGCTCCCTTGGTGAGGGGAGGGCCGGAGATACGCAGTATTTT. Encoded protein: CASSSLGEGRAGDTQYF.

CDR3 in amino acids: CASSDKTEQYF. The CDR3 DNA follows: TGCGCCAGCAGTGATAAAACCGAGCAGTACTTC. The rearrangement links TRBV10-2 to TRBJ2-7; D not certain. Per germline, CDR1 WSHSY and CDR2 SAAADI. The CDR3 is made up of 11 amino acids. V lost 3 bases and J 6 bases, leaving 6 bases between the germline ends.